Shown below are 8 T cell receptor beta chains from a single sample sequenced in a study of beta chain features in type 1 diabetes. The authors reverse transcribed all of the isolated RNA, so sequencing captured expressed TCRB transcripts. Sequencing used immunoSEQ multiplex PCR; TCRdb keeps in-frame clones, though not all of them. The table includes 300,000 to 350,000 clones, under 8.5% detected once. Sequenced material: central memory CD4+ T cells from blood. The receptor set was obtained from a woman under 30 in good health.

This sequence joins TRBV5-1 and TRBJ2-5; a possible D gene is TRBD2 (7 bases). CDR3 length equals 16 residues. V was cut by 4 bases and J by 4 bases, with 20 bases left in between. Per the germline V gene, CDR1 is SGHRS and CDR2 is YFSETQ. CDR3 nucleotide sequence: TGCGCCAGCAGCCCCCAGCCGGTAGGGGGGGGAGAGACCCAGTACTTC. It is translated as CASSPQPVGGGETQYF.

The V gene is TRBV7-2, the J gene TRBJ1-2, with 7 positions matching TRBD1. Unmatched junction bases numbered 5, after V lost 5 bases and J lost 2 bases. Germline CDR1 and CDR2: SGHTA and FQGNSA. The CDR3 is 14 amino acids. The CDR3 loop is CASSPGQRNYGYTF. In DNA form, the CDR3 reads TGTGCCAGCAGCCCGGGACAGCGAAACTATGGCTACACCTTC.

This clone was picked up a small number of times. The chain employs TRBV29-1 and TRBJ2-6; the match to TRBD1 covers 7 bases. Germline CDR1 is SQVTM and CDR2 is ANQGSEA. The length of the CDR3 is 16 residues. The V gene end was trimmed by 5 bases and the J gene end by 1 base; junction bases not matched to a gene: 8. CDR3 amino acids: CSVSGTASSGANVLTF. The CDR3 DNA reads TGCAGCGTTTCGGGGACAGCCTCTTCTGGGGCCAACGTCCTGACTTTC.

This clone occurred a few times. J is TRBJ2-3 and V is TRBV4-3, with D hard to call. The V gene's germline CDR1 is LGHNA and CDR2 YSLEER. CDR3 size: 14 residues. The V and J ends lost 0 bases and 4 bases respectively, with 8 bases between them. In DNA, the CDR3 is TGCGCCAGCAGCCAAGACCCCTATGCAGATACGCAGTATTTT. As protein: CASSQDPYADTQYF.

V and J are TRBV4-1 and TRBJ2-7; 13 nucleotides line up with TRBD2. Germline V gives CDR1 MGHRA, CDR2 YSYEKL. Unmatched junction bases numbered 17, after V lost 0 bases and J lost 6 bases. This CDR3 is 20 amino acids long. In nucleotides, the CDR3 is TGCGCCAGCAGCCAAGATATAGGACTAGCGGGAGTCCTGGGACTTGTCGAGCAGTACTTC. Encoded protein: CASSQDIGLAGVLGLVEQYF.

The sample holds a few counts of this clone. This sequence joins TRBV2 and TRBJ1-2; 7 positions match TRBD1. CDR3 length: 13 residues. Germline assignment: CDR1 SNHLY and CDR2 FYNNEI. J was trimmed by 5 bases and V by 6 bases; bases with no gene match: 6. CDR3 amino acids: CASRWDSRYGYTF. CDR3 in DNA: TGTGCCAGCAGGTGGGACAGCCGTTATGGCTACACCTTC.

This clone occurred a few times. The genes are TRBV20-1 and TRBJ2-3, with D possibly TRBD2 on 7 matching bases. The germline CDR1 and CDR2 sequences are DFQATT and SNEGSKA (reference sequence). The CDR3 sequence is 11 residues long. CDR3 in DNA: TGCAGACCACAGGGAGGGGATACGCAGTATTTT. This codes for CRPQGGDTQYF.

This clone was detected a few times. The chain uses TRBV7-2 and TRBJ2-7; TRBD2 aligns across 8 bases. CDR1 and CDR2 from the germline V gene are SGHTA and FQGNSA. V lost 5 bases and J lost 0; bases outside the gene matches: 6. The CDR3 length is 15 residues. The CDR3: CASSVVAGISYEQYF. The CDR3 DNA reads as TGTGCCAGCAGCGTAGTAGCGGGGATCTCCTACGAGCAGTACTTC.